These T cell receptor beta chains were read from a single sample in a study of blood T cell repertoires in COVID-19. Sequencing used immunoSEQ multiplex PCR; TCRdb keeps in-frame clones, though not all of them. The table includes approximately 110,000 clones, roughly 87% detected once. Sequenced sample: peripheral blood. All receptors derive from a man between 50 and 59 years old with acute or convalescent COVID-19. Both conserved end residues are part of each CDR3. Each record gives: CDR3 length, V gene, J gene, CDR3 protein.

15	TRBV6-5	TRBJ1-4	CASKKEVPTNEKLFF
14	TRBV27	TRBJ1-2	CASSSKRGNYGYTF
18	TRBV19	TRBJ1-1	CASSAPTGGIKLNTEAFF
17	TRBV3-1/TRBV3-2	TRBJ1-1	CASSHWGYRGLNTEAFF
15	TRBV11-3	TRBJ2-1	CASRIPGTSVNEQFF
17	TRBV27	TRBJ2-1	CASSLSSVGQGSYEQFF
16	TRBV24-1	TRBJ2-1	CATSEAGGGHWDEQFF
16	TRBV28	TRBJ2-4	CASSLTGRFAKNIQYF
13	TRBV19	TRBJ2-1	CASSIGGSDEQFF
14	TRBV13	TRBJ2-4	CASSIGQGQNIQYF
14	TRBV24-1	TRBJ2-3	CATSLGSATDTQYF
15	TRBV7-3	TRBJ2-7	CASSSQGGDSYEQYF
16	TRBV27	TRBJ2-1	CASSWAGTRSGNEQFF
14	TRBV7-9	TRBJ2-5	CASSLGGGVGTQYF
13	TRBV24-1	TRBJ1-2	CATSDGVDYGYTF
17	TRBV11-2	TRBJ2-7	CASIPGDWGQASYEQYF
12	TRBV24-1	TRBJ2-2	CATSIFTGELFF
13	TRBV6-5	TRBJ1-1	CASSLGLDTEAFF
14	TRBV5-1	TRBJ2-7	CASSPWTGSYEQYF
15	TRBV9	TRBJ1-4	CASSSLRGQDEKLFF
15	TRBV6-5	TRBJ2-1	CASSRTSGRYNEQFF
15	TRBV2	TRBJ2-1	CASSPGLADNNEQFF
13	TRBV27	TRBJ2-7	CASSLGRAYEQYF
15	TRBV11-3	TRBJ2-7	CASSSLPGGPSEQYF
12	TRBV13	TRBJ1-5	CASSYEGQPQHF
15	TRBV6-5	TRBJ1-2	CASSYSGQGPYGYTF
16	TRBV4-1	TRBJ2-1	CASSLQAGASYNEQFF
19	TRBV2	TRBJ1-1	CASSEADRYLTEEAAEAFF
13	TRBV29-1	TRBJ2-7	CSVEKNRDGEQYF
13	TRBV6-5	TRBJ1-2	CASRDRETYGYTF
15	TRBV10-2	TRBJ2-7	CASTGLAGPTYEQYF
15	TRBV10-2	TRBJ2-7	CASSEVGGASYEQYF
15	TRBV11-2	TRBJ2-5	CASSLGPASGQTQYF
14	TRBV28	TRBJ2-7	CASRWTGGIYEQYF
14	TRBV7-9	TRBJ1-5	CASSATPQAVPQHF
13	TRBV19	TRBJ1-2	CASTSQGNYGYTF
15	TRBV2	TRBJ1-2	CASSELTGQEHGYTF
13	TRBV7-8	TRBJ2-3	CASSPLFTDTQYF
17	TRBV19	TRBJ1-2	CASSGPAQGTGGFGYTF
13	TRBV6-5	TRBJ1-2	CASSSGTGVGYTF
15	TRBV7-8	TRBJ1-5	CASSLATGGHQPQHF
17	TRBV7-2	TRBJ2-2	CASSSTGLAGGTGELFF
17	TRBV13	TRBJ2-1	CASSPPRGGVGYNEQFF
18	TRBV5-4	TRBJ2-5	CASSWIRDRVRAIETQYF
18	TRBV4-1	TRBJ2-5	CASSQVWASGGGTETQYF
16	TRBV6-5	TRBJ2-3	CASSYGYPGGTDTQYF
13	TRBV5-1	TRBJ2-7	CASSLSQGYEQYF
14	TRBV10-3	TRBJ1-3	CAISEVVGRNTIYF